This T cell receptor (beta chain) was documented in a study of shared clonotypes between healthy human individuals. Libraries were prepared by immunoSEQ multiplex PCR; TCRdb keeps only in-frame clonotypes and omits some of them. The sample contains more than 2 million clones, about 93% of which appear only once. V was pared by 4 bases and J by 2 bases, with 15 bases between. The CDR3 extends over 15 amino acids. Germline V lookup: CDR1 SGDLS, CDR2 YYNGEE. Study-wide results and limits: Naive subsets tended to show greater estimated richness than memory subsets. Clonotype sharing across a few donors was observed for 5% to 6.5% of naive CD4 clonotypes.

Remarks on this clone: Its antigen remains unknown.

The naive CD8 population came from CD45RO-negative cells selected for CCR7, without terminally differentiated effector memory CD45RA+ cells. Sequences were obtained from naive CD8+ T cells from PBMCs. The V call is TRBV9, the J call TRBJ1-1; D not certain. This TCR derives from a man between 18 and 29 years old in good health. Some clones in this sample may be carry-over from other donors' samples. This CDR3 reads CASSPGPTINTEAFF. DNA for the CDR3: TGTGCCAGCAGCCCCGGGCCCACAATTAACACTGAAGCTTTCTTT.